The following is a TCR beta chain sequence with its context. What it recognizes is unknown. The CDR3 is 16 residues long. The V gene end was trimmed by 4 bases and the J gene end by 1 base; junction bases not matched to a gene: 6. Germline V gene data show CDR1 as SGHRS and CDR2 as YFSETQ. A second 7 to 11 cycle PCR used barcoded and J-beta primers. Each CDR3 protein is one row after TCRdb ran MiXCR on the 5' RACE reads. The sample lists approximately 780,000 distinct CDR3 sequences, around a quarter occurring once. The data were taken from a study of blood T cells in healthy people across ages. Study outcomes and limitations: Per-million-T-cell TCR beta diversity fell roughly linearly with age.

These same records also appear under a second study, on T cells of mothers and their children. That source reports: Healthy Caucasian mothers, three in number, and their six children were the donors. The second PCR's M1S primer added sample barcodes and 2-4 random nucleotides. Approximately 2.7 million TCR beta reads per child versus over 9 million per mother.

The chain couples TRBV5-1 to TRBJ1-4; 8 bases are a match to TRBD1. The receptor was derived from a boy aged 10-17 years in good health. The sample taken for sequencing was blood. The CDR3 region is CASSLTGGGTNEKLFF. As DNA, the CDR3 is TGCGCCAGCAGCCTTACAGGGGGAGGAACTAATGAAAAACTGTTTTTT.